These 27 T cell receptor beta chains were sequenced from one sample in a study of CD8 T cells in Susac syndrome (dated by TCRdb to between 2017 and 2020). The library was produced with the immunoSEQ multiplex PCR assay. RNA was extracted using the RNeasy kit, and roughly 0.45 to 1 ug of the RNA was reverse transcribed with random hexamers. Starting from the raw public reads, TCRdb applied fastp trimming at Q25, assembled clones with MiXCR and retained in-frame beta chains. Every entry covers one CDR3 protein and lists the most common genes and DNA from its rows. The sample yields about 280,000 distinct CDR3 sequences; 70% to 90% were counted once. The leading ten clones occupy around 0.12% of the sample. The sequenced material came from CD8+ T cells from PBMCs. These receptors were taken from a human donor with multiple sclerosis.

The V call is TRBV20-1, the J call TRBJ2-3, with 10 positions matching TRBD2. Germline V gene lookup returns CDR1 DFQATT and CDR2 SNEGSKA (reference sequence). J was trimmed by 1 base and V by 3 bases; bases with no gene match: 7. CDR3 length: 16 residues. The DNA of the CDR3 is TGCAGTGCTAGCGGGACTAGCGCAATTCGCACAGATACGCAGTATTTT. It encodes CSASGTSAIRTDTQYF.

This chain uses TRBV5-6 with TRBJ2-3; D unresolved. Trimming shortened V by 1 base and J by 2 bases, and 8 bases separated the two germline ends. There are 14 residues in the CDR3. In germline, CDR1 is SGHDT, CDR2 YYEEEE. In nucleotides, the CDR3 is TGTGCCAGCAGCTTGCAGGCTCCCACAGATACGCAGTATTTT. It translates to CASSLQAPTDTQYF.

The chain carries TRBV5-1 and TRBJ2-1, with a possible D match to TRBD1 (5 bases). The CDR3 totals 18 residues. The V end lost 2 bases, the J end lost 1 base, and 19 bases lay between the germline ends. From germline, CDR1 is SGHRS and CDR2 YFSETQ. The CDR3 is CASSFWAGIPPSYNEQFF. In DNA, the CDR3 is TGCGCCAGCAGCTTTTGGGCAGGGATCCCCCCTTCCTACAATGAGCAGTTCTTC.

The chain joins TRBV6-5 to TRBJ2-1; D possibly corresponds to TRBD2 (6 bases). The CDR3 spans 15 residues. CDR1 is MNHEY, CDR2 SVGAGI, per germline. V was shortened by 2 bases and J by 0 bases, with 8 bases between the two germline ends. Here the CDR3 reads CASSYIGGSYNEQFF. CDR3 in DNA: TGTGCCAGCAGTTACATCGGGGGCTCCTACAATGAGCAGTTCTTC.

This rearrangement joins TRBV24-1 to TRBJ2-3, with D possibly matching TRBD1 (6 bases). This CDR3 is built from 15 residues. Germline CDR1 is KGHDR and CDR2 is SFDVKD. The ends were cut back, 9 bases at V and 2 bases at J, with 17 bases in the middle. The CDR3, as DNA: TGTGCCACCCACTCAGGACAGAGCTACACAGATACGCAGTATTTT. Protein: CATHSGQSYTDTQYF.

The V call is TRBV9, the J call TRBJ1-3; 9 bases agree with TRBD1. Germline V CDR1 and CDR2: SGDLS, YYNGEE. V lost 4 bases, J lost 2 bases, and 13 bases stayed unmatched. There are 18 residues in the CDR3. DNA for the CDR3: TGTGCCAGCAGCCCCGGCTTGGCGGGACAGGGAGCTGGAAACACCATATATTTT. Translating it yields CASSPGLAGQGAGNTIYF.

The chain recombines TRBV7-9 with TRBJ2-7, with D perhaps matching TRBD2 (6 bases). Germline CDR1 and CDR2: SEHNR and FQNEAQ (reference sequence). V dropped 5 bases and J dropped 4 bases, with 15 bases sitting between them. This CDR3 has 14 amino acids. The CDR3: CASSPRSGVYEQYF. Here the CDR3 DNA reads TGTGCCAGCAGCCCCCGGTCGGGAGTTTACGAGCAGTACTTC.

CDR3 coding DNA: TGTGCCAGCAGTTACATGGCAGACTACACTGAAGCTTTCTTT. Translation: CASSYMADYTEAFF. The chain couples TRBV6-5 to TRBJ1-1; D call uncertain. The germline V gene encodes CDR1 MNHEY and CDR2 SVGAGI. CDR3 size: 14 residues. The ends were cut back, 2 bases at V and 3 bases at J, with 10 bases in the middle.

Written as DNA, the CDR3 is TGTGCCAGCAGCCCAGCTAGCGGGGGTCTAGCCAAAAACATTCAGTACTTC. The encoded protein is CASSPASGGLAKNIQYF. This chain uses TRBV7-9 with TRBJ2-4; 10 nucleotides match TRBD2. CDR1 SEHNR and CDR2 FQNEAQ come from the germline V gene (reference sequence). Losses at the gene ends were 5 bases for V and 0 bases for J; bases not matched to a gene: 7. The CDR3 sequence is 17 residues long.

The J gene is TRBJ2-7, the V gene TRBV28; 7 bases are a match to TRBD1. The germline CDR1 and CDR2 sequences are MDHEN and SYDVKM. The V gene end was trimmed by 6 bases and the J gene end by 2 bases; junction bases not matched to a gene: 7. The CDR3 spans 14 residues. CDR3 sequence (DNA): TGTGCCAGCAGCTCCACAGGGGACGCCTACGAGCAGTACTTC. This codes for CASSSTGDAYEQYF.

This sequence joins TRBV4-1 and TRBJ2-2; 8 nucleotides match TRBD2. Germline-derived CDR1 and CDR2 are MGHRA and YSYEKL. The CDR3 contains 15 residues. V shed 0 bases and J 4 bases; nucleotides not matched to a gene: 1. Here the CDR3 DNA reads TGCGCCAGCAGCCAAGATCGGGGGGGCACCGGGGAGCTGTTTTTT. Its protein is CASSQDRGGTGELFF.

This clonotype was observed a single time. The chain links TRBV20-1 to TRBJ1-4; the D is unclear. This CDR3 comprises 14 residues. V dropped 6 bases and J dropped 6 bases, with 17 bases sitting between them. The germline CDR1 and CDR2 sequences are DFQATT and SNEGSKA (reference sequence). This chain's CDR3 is CSAVGPTADEKLFF. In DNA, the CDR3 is TGCAGTGCAGTGGGCCCGACCGCGGATGAAAAACTGTTTTTT.

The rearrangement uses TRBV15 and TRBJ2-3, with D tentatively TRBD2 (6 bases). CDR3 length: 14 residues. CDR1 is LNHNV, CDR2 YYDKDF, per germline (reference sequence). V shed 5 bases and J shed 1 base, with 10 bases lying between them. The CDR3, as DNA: TGTGCCACCAGCCCGGGAGCGGGCACAGATACGCAGTATTTT. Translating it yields CATSPGAGTDTQYF.

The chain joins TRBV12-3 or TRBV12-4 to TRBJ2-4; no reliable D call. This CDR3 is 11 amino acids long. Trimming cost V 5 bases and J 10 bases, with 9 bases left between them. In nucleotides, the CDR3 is TGTGCCAGCAGTCAGGACCGGATTCAGTACTTC. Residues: CASSQDRIQYF.

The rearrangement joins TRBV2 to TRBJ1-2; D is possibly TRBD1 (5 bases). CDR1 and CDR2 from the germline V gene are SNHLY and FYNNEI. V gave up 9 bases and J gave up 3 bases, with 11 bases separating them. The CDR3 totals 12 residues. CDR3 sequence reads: CARQTGDYGYTF. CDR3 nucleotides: TGTGCCAGACAAACAGGAGACTATGGCTACACCTTC. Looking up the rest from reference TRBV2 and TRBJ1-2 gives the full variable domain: EPEVTQTPSHQVTQMGQEVILRCVPISNHLYFYWYRQILGQKVEFLVSFYNNEISEKSEIFDDQFSVERPDGSNFTLKIRSTKLEDSAMYFCARQTGDYGYTFGSGTRLTVV.

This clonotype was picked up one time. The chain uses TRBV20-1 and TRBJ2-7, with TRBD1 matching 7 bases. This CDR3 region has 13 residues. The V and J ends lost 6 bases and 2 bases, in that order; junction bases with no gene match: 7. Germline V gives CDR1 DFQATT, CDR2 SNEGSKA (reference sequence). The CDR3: CSALRDSAYEQYF. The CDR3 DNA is TGCAGTGCCCTCCGGGACAGCGCCTACGAGCAGTACTTC.

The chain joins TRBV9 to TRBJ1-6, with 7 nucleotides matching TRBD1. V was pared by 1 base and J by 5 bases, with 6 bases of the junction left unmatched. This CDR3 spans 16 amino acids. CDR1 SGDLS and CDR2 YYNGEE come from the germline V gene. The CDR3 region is CASSVRDSPNNSPLHF. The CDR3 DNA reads TGTGCCAGCAGCGTACGGGACAGCCCGAATAATTCACCCCTCCACTTT.

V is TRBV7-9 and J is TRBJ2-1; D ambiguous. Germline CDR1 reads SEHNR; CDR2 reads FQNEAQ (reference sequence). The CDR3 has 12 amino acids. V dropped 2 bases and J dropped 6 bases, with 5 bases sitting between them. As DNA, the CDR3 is TGTGCCAGCAGCTTAATGTTCAATGAGCAGTTCTTC. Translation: CASSLMFNEQFF.

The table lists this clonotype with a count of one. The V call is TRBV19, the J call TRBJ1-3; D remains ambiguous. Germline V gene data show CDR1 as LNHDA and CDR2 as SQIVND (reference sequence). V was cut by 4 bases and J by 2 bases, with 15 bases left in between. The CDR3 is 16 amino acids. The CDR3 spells CASSNPDQGTGNTIYF. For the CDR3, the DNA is TGTGCCAGTAGTAACCCCGATCAAGGTACTGGAAACACCATATATTTT.

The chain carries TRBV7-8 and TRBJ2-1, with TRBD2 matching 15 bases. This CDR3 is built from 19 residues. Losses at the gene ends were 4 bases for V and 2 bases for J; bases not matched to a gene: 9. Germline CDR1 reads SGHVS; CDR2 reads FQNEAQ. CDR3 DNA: TGTGCCAGCAGCTCGCCCCCGGGACTAGCGGGAGGAACCTACAATGAGCAGTTCTTC. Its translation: CASSSPPGLAGGTYNEQFF.

The CDR3 DNA reads as TGTGCCAGCAGTCCAGAGCGGGGGGACACCAATGAGCAGTTCTTC. Protein product: CASSPERGDTNEQFF. The chain uses TRBV27 and TRBJ2-1; 9 bases align to TRBD2. Germline V gives CDR1 MNHEY, CDR2 SMNVEV (reference sequence). CDR3 length: 15 amino acids. The J segment lost 6 bases and the V segment lost 5 bases, leaving 8 bases of the junction unmatched.

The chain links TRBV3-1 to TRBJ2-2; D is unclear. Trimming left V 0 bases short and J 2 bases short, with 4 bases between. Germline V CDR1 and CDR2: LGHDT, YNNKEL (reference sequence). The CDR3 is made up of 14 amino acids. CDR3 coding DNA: TGTGCCAGCAGCCAAGACCGTAACACCGGGGAGCTGTTTTTT. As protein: CASSQDRNTGELFF.

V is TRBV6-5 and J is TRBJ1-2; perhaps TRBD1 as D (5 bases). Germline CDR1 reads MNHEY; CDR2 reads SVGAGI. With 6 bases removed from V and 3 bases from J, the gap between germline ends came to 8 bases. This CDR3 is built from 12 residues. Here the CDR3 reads CASRGLDYGYTF. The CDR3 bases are TGTGCCAGCAGGGGGCTTGACTATGGCTACACCTTC.

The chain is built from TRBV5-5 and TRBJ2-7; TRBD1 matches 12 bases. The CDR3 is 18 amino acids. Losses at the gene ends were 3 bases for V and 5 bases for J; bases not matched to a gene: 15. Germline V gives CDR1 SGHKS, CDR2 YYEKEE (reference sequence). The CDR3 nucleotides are TGTGCCAGCAGCTCACTACTCCTCCGGGACAGGGGGCTCCACGAGCAGTACTTC. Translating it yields CASSSLLLRDRGLHEQYF. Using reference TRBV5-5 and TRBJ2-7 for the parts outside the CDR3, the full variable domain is DAGVTQSPTHLIKTRGQQVTLRCSPISGHKSVSWYQQVLGQGPQFIFQYYEKEERGRGNFPDRFSARQFPNYSSELNVNALLLGDSALYLCASSSLLLRDRGLHEQYFGPGTRLTVT.

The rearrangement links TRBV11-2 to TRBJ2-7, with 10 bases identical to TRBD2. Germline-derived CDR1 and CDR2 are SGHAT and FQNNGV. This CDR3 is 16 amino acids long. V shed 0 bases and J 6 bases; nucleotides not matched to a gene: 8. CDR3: CASSLDALAGAREQYF. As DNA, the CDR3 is TGTGCCAGCAGCTTAGATGCGCTAGCGGGAGCTCGCGAGCAGTACTTC.

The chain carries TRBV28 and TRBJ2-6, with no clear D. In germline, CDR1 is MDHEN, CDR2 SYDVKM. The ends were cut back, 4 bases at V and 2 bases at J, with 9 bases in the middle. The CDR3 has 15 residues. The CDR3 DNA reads TGTGCCAGCAGTTCACGAAGCCCTGGGGCCAACGTCCTGACTTTC. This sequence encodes CASSSRSPGANVLTF.

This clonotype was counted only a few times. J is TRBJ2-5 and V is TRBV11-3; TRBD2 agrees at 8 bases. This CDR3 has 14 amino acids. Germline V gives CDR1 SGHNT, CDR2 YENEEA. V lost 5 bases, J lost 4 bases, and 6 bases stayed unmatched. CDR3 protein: CASSPGGRGETQYF. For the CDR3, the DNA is TGTGCCAGCAGCCCGGGAGGGCGGGGAGAGACCCAGTACTTC.